These 6 T cell receptor beta chains originate from one sample sequenced in a study of cytomegalovirus exposure and HLA in healthy donors (dated by TCRdb to the late 2010s). Libraries were constructed by the immunoSEQ multiplex PCR assay. For the multiplex PCR, a mixture combining 60 forward primers for TCR Vbeta segments and 13 reverse primers for TCR Jbeta segments was used. Imported from immuneACCESS, the table was reduced by TCRdb to in-frame sequences with V and J called. These copies leave out some clones; in studies compared against another copy, an unresolved V gene accounts for under half, and the cause of the remainder is not known. In all, the sample holds roughly 68,000 clones, and under 80% of those were seen once. The ten biggest clones cover 5% of the sample. Specimen: PBMCs. These receptors were taken from a male donor in good health and CMV-seropositive.

DNA of the CDR3: TGCGCCAGCAGCCAAGATCAGGGGGCGGGCACTGAAGCTTTCTTT. This translates into CASSQDQGAGTEAFF. The chain links TRBV4-1 to TRBJ1-1; 8 bases agree with TRBD1. Germline V gene data show CDR1 as MGHRA and CDR2 as YSYEKL. The trim removed 0 bases at V and 4 bases at J, leaving 4 bases unmatched. The CDR3 has 15 amino acids.

The rearrangement uses TRBV4-1 and TRBJ1-1; D perhaps matches TRBD1 (6 bases). Germline values: CDR1 MGHRA, CDR2 YSYEKL. The CDR3 is made up of 16 amino acids. V was shortened by 1 base and J by 8 bases, with 20 bases between the two germline ends. CDR3 sequence: CASSQAVMGAREEAFF. Written as DNA, the CDR3 is TGCGCCAGCAGCCAAGCGGTGATGGGGGCCAGAGAAGAAGCTTTCTTT.

This chain uses TRBV15 with TRBJ2-5; TRBD2 matches at 7 bases. Trimming took 1 base from V and 2 from J; bases not matched to a gene: 7. Germline loops: CDR1 LNHNV, CDR2 YYDKDF (reference sequence). This CDR3 spans 16 amino acids. The CDR3 DNA sequence: TGTGCCACCAGCAGAGGACGGGGAGGGGAGCAAGAGACCCAGTACTTC. It translates to CATSRGRGGEQETQYF. Based on the CDR3 plus reference TRBV15 and TRBJ2-5, the full variable domain is DAMVIQNPRYQVTQFGKPVTLSCSQTLNHNVMYWYQQKSSQAPKLLFHYYDKDFNNEADTPDNFQSRRPNTSFCFLDIRSPGLGDTAMYLCATSRGRGGEQETQYFGPGTRLLVL.

The rearrangement joins TRBV6-1 to TRBJ2-5; 10 positions match TRBD1. The end of the DNA is better explained by TRBJ2-7, so the J call may be wrong. Per the germline V gene, CDR1 is MNHNS and CDR2 is SASEGT. The CDR3 has 15 amino acids. In nucleotides, the CDR3 is TGTGCCAGCAGCCCCTCCGGGACAGGGGTTTACGAGCAGTACTTC. Residues: CASSPSGTGVYEQYF.

This chain joins TRBV2 and TRBJ2-1; TRBD2 matches 8 bases. The length of the CDR3 is 16 residues. Germline CDR1 SNHLY, CDR2 FYNNEI. Germline trimming cut 7 bases from V and 8 bases from J; bases unmatched to any gene: 16. The CDR3 loop reads CASTPEGRGAGYEQFF. The CDR3 coding sequence is TGTGCCAGCACCCCCGAGGGGCGGGGGGCCGGTTATGAGCAGTTCTTC.

V is TRBV2 and J is TRBJ1-5; weak D call: TRBD1 (6 bases). The germline V gene has CDR1 SNHLY and CDR2 FYNNEI. CDR3 size: 13 residues. V was shortened by 3 bases and J by 9 bases, with 12 bases between the two germline ends. CDR3 protein: CASSDRGGSPQHF. Written as DNA, the CDR3 is TGTGCCAGCAGTGACAGGGGCGGATCGCCCCAGCATTTT.